The 21 T cell receptor beta chains below come from one sample, sequenced in a study of early T cells in non-severe SARS-CoV-2 infection. Each CDR3 protein is one row after TCRdb ran MiXCR on the 5' RACE reads. This table has tens of thousands of distinct CDR3 sequences, 6.2% appearing once. The material was whole blood, obtained at baseline. The receptor source for this set is an adult who was a healthcare worker with PCR-confirmed SARS-CoV-2 infection or an uninfected control (not recorded which).

This clonotype showed up just a few times. The V call is TRBV18, the J call TRBJ2-7; possibly TRBD1 or TRBD2 for D (5 bases each). Trimming left V 6 bases short and J 2 bases short, with 17 bases between. Germline lookup yields CDR1 KGHSH and CDR2 LQKENI. The CDR3 loop spans 15 amino acids. The CDR3 loop reads CASSALGRETYEQYF. The CDR3 DNA is TGTGCCAGCTCCGCTCTGGGACGGGAAACCTACGAGCAGTACTTC.

Ten or more counts support this clonotype. CDR3 amino acids: CASSQDPFNQPQHF. CDR3 bases: TGCGCCAGCAGCCAAGATCCCTTTAATCAGCCCCAGCATTTT. The V gene is TRBV4-1, the J gene TRBJ1-5; D unresolved. Germline CDR1 and CDR2: MGHRA and YSYEKL. Trimming took off 0 bases at V and 4 bases at J, with 7 bases between the two ends. There are 14 residues in the CDR3.

This clonotype was seen at least ten times. The CDR3 coding sequence is TGCAGCGTTGTAGGCTTTAGCTCCTACAATGAGCAGTTCTTC. Protein: CSVVGFSSYNEQFF. The V and J genes are TRBV29-1 and TRBJ2-1, with D unresolved. The CDR3 has 14 residues. The germline V and J ends were trimmed by 4 bases and 0 bases, with 10 bases remaining between them. Germline V gene lookup returns CDR1 SQVTM and CDR2 ANQGSEA.

This rearrangement joins TRBV19 to TRBJ1-2, with TRBD1 identical over 10 bases. Per the germline V gene, CDR1 is LNHDA and CDR2 is SQIVND (reference sequence). V was clipped by 10 bases and J by 7 bases; unmatched bases: 6. This CDR3 has 12 residues. This CDR3 is CAIQRDRGGYTF. The CDR3 DNA is TGTGCCATCCAACGGGACAGGGGTGGCTACACCTTC.

The chain recombines TRBV6-2 or TRBV6-3 with TRBJ1-5; TRBD1 is a possible D gene (6 bases). V was trimmed by 0 bases and J by 6 bases, leaving 9 bases between them. The CDR3 sequence is 14 residues long. Germline CDR1 reads MNHEY; CDR2 reads SVGEGT. CDR3 nucleotides: TGTGCCAGCAGTTACTCCGGGGGCGGTCAGCCCCAGCATTTT. Protein: CASSYSGGGQPQHF.

The gene calls are TRBV20-1 and TRBJ2-3; perhaps TRBD2 as D (6 bases). CDR1 and CDR2 (germline): DFQATT, SNEGSKA (reference sequence). The CDR3 length is 15 residues. V was clipped by 1 base and J by 2 bases, with 13 bases between them. The CDR3 nucleotides are TGCAGTGCTAGAGTGGTGGCGGGATACACAGATACGCAGTATTTT. Protein product: CSARVVAGYTDTQYF.

This chain connects TRBV5-4 to TRBJ2-7, with TRBD2 identical over 16 bases. CDR1 and CDR2 (germline): SGHNT, YYREEE (reference sequence). J was trimmed by 0 bases and V by 4 bases; bases with no gene match: 7. CDR3 length: 18 residues. In DNA form, the CDR3 reads TGTGCCAGCAGCCAAAGGGGGACTAGCGGGAGGGCCTCCTACGAGCAGTACTTC. This codes for CASSQRGTSGRASYEQYF.

Ten or more counts support this clonotype. This chain uses TRBV24-1 with TRBJ1-2, with D possibly matching TRBD1 (5 bases). Germline lookup yields CDR1 KGHDR and CDR2 SFDVKD. The CDR3 runs to 14 residues. V lost 5 bases and J 2 bases, leaving 11 bases between the germline ends. This chain's CDR3 is CATSATTENYGYTF. The CDR3 bases are TGTGCCACCAGTGCCACGACAGAAAACTATGGCTACACCTTC.

This clonotype is medium-sized. This rearrangement joins TRBV6-2 or TRBV6-3 to TRBJ1-1; D is uncertain. This CDR3 has 12 residues. Germline CDR1 and CDR2: MNHEY and SVGEGT. V lost 2 bases, J lost 5 bases, and 6 bases lay in between. The CDR3: CASSYGRTEAFF. The CDR3 DNA reads TGTGCCAGCAGTTACGGGCGGACTGAAGCTTTCTTT.

This sequence joins TRBV14 and TRBJ2-3; D might be TRBD2 (5 bases). The ends were cut back, 0 bases at V and 1 base at J, with 11 bases in the middle. The CDR3 is made up of 16 amino acids. The germline V gene has CDR1 SGHDN and CDR2 FVKESK. The CDR3 DNA reads as TGTGCCAGCAGCCAAGATTCGGGGATCGGCACAGATACGCAGTATTTT. It is translated as CASSQDSGIGTDTQYF.

The V gene is TRBV11-2, the J gene TRBJ2-1; D is possibly TRBD2 (6 bases). V was trimmed by 8 bases and J by 5 bases, leaving 13 bases between them. Germline V CDR1 and CDR2: SGHAT, FQNNGV. The CDR3 length is 13 residues. The CDR3 DNA follows: TGTGCCAGCCGCGGGGCTAGAGACAATGAGCAGTTCTTC. This translates into CASRGARDNEQFF. Variable domain in full (rest from reference TRBV11-2 and TRBJ2-1): EAGVAQSPRYKIIEKRQSVAFWCNPISGHATLYWYQQILGQGPKLLIQFQNNGVVDDSQLPKDRFSAERLKGVDSTLKIQPAKLEDSAVYLCASRGARDNEQFFGPGTRLTVL.

The chain is built from TRBV7-8 and TRBJ2-5; 12 bases map to TRBD2. V was clipped by 2 bases and J by 6 bases; unmatched bases: 13. The CDR3 runs 18 residues. Germline loops: CDR1 SGHVS, CDR2 FQNEAQ. The CDR3 here is CASSLPRRLAGATQTQYF. DNA for the CDR3: TGTGCCAGCAGCTTACCGAGGAGACTAGCGGGAGCAACGCAGACCCAGTACTTC.

CDR3 region: CASSLMAGVGETQYF. The CDR3 DNA sequence: TGTGCCAGCAGCTTAATGGCTGGGGTTGGGGAGACCCAGTACTTC. The chain joins TRBV7-3 to TRBJ2-5; D call uncertain. The CDR3 loop spans 15 amino acids. Trimming took off 1 base at V and 5 bases at J, with 14 bases between the two ends. Germline V lookup: CDR1 SGHTA, CDR2 FQGTGA.

V and J are TRBV27 and TRBJ2-7, with TRBD1 matching over 7 bases. The trim removed 5 bases at V and 5 bases at J, leaving 6 bases unmatched. Germline CDR1 reads MNHEY; CDR2 reads SMNVEV (reference sequence). The CDR3 spans 13 residues. CDR3 protein: CASSLLDRDEQYF. For the CDR3, the DNA is TGTGCCAGCAGTCTCCTTGACAGGGACGAGCAGTACTTC.

This clonotype has a count of ten or more. The chain employs TRBV5-1 and TRBJ2-2, with TRBD2 matching 7 bases. V lost 6 bases and J lost 3; bases outside the gene matches: 8. Germline assignment: CDR1 SGHRS and CDR2 YFSETQ. This CDR3 comprises 15 residues. Written as DNA, the CDR3 is TGCGCCAGCACCCCCCGGCTAGCGGACACCGGGGAGCTGTTTTTT. This gives the protein CASTPRLADTGELFF.

This clonotype has just a few counts. The V gene is TRBV29-1, the J gene TRBJ2-7; 10 bases are a match to TRBD2. Germline values: CDR1 SQVTM, CDR2 ANQGSEA. The CDR3 runs to 12 residues. After removal of 4 bases from V and 3 bases from J, the junction contained 0 bases not matched to a gene. The CDR3 loop reads CSVGLAGYEQYF. The CDR3 DNA reads TGCAGCGTTGGACTAGCGGGCTACGAGCAGTACTTC.

This clonotype has more than one count but fewer than ten. The chain combines TRBV18 with TRBJ2-3, with a weak D call TRBD1 (5 bases). The CDR3 extends over 13 amino acids. V was trimmed by 5 bases and J by 2 bases, leaving 8 bases between them. Germline CDR1 is KGHSH and CDR2 is LQKENI. In DNA form, the CDR3 reads TGTGCCAGCTCAGGCAGGGACACAGATACGCAGTATTTT. Translation: CASSGRDTDTQYF. Full variable domain (rest looked up from reference TRBV18 and TRBJ2-3): NAGVMQNPRHLVRRRGQEARLRCSPMKGHSHVYWYRQLPEEGLKFMVYLQKENIIDESGMPKERFSAEFPKEGPSILRIQQVVRGDSAAYFCASSGRDTDTQYFGPGTRLTVL.

This sequence joins TRBV6-2 or TRBV6-3 and TRBJ2-3; 15 bases agree with TRBD2. The CDR3 spans 20 residues. V lost 6 bases, J lost 2 bases, and 15 bases stayed unmatched. Germline V gives CDR1 MNHEY, CDR2 SVGEGT. The DNA of the CDR3 is TGTGCCAGCAGCCAAATCTCCGGGACTAGCGGGAGGTACACCACAGATACGCAGTATTTT. It translates to CASSQISGTSGRYTTDTQYF.

The sample holds many counts of this clonotype. The chain recombines TRBV7-9 with TRBJ2-5, with TRBD2 matching over 12 bases. CDR3 length: 16 amino acids. V lost 5 bases and J lost 4; bases outside the gene matches: 8. Germline CDR1 reads SEHNR; CDR2 reads FQNEAQ (reference sequence). The DNA of the CDR3 is TGTGCCAGCAGCGCCATGACTAGCGGGAGAGCAGAGACCCAGTACTTC. Translating it yields CASSAMTSGRAETQYF.

The chain is built from TRBV29-1 and TRBJ2-5; D may be TRBD2 (6 bases). Germline V CDR1 and CDR2: SQVTM, ANQGSEA. V gave up 4 bases and J gave up 3 bases, with 9 bases separating them. This CDR3 has 12 residues. CDR3 amino acids: CSVGGMKETQYF. The CDR3 coding sequence is TGCAGCGTTGGCGGGATGAAAGAGACCCAGTACTTC.

V is TRBV20-1 and J is TRBJ2-7; 8 bases map to TRBD2. Unmatched junction bases numbered 3, after V lost 7 bases and J lost 1 base. Germline CDR1 and CDR2: DFQATT and SNEGSKA (reference sequence). The CDR3 runs to 12 residues. The CDR3 nucleotides are TGCAGTGGTCAGCGGGAGTCCTACGAGCAGTACTTC. Encoded protein: CSGQRESYEQYF.